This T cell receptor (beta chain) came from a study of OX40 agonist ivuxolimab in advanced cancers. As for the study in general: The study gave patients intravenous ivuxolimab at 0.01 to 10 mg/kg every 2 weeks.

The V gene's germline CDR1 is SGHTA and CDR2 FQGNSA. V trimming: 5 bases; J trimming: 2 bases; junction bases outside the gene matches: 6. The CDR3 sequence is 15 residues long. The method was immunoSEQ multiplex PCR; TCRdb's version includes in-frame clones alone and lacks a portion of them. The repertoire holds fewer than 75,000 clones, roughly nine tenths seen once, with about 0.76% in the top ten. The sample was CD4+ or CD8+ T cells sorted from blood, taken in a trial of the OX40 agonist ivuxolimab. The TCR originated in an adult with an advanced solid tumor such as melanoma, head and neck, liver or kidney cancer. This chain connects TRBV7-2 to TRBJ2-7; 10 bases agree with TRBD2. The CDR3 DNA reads TGTGCCAGCAGCGCCGGACTAGCGGCCCCCTACGAGCAGTACTTC. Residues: CASSAGLAAPYEQYF.